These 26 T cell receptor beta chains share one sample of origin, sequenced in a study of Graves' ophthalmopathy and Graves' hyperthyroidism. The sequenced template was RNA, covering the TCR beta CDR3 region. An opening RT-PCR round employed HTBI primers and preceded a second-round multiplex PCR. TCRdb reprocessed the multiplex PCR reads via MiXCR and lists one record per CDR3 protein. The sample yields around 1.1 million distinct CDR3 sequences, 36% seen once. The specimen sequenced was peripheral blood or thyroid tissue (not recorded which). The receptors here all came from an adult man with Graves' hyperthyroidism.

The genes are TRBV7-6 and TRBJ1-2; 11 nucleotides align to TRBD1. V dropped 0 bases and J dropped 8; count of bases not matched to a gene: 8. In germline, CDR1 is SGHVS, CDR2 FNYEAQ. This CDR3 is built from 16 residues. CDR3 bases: TGTGCCAGCAGCTTAGCGCCTGGACAGGGGGCCGGGGGCTACACCTTC. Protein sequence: CASSLAPGQGAGGYTF.

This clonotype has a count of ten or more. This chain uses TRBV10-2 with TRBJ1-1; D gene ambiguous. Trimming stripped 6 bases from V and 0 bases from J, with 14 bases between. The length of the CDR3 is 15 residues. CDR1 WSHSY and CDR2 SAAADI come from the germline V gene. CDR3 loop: CASRDPAGVNTEAFF. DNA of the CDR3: TGCGCCAGCAGGGACCCGGCAGGCGTGAACACTGAAGCTTTCTTT.

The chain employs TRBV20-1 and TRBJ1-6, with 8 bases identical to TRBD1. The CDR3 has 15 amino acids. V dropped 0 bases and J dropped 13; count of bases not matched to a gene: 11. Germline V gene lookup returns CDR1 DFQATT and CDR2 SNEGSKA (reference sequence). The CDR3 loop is CSARDPGGNNQPLHF. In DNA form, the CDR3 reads TGCAGTGCTAGAGACCCAGGGGGCAACAATCAGCCCCTCCACTTT.

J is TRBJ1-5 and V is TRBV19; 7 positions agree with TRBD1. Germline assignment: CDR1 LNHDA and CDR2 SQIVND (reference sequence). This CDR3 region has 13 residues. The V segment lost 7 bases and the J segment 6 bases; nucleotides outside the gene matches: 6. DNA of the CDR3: TGTGCCAGTACCCCGACAGGGTTTCAGCCCCAGCATTTT. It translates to CASTPTGFQPQHF.

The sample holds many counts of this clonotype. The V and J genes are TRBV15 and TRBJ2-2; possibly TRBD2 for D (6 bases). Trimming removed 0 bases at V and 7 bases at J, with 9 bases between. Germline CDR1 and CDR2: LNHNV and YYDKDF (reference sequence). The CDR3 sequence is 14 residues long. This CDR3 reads CATSRDLGGGELFF. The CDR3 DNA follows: TGTGCCACCAGCAGAGATCTCGGGGGCGGGGAGCTGTTTTTT.

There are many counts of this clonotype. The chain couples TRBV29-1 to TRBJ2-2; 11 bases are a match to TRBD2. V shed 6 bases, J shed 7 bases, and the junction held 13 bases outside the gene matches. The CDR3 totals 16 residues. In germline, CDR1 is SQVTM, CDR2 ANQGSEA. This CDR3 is CSVKPKTSGGSGELFF. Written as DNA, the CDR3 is TGCAGCGTCAAACCGAAAACTAGCGGGGGAAGCGGGGAGCTGTTTTTT.

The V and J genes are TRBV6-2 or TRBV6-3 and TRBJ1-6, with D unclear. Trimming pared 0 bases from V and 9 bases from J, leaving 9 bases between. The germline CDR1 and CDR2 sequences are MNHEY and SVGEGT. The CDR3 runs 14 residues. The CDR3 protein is CASSYSLGFSPLHF. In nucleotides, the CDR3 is TGTGCCAGCAGTTACTCTCTTGGGTTTTCACCCCTCCACTTT.

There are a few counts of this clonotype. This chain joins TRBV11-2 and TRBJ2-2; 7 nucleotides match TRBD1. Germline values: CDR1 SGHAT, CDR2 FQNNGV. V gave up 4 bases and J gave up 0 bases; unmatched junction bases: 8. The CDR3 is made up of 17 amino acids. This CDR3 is CASSSKPGTANTGELFF. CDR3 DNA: TGTGCCAGCAGCTCTAAACCCGGGACAGCGAACACCGGGGAGCTGTTTTTT.

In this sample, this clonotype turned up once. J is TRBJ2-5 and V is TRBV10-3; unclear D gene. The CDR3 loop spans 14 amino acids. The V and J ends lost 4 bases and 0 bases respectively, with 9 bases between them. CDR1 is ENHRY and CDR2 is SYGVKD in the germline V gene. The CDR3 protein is CAISVVGNQETQYF. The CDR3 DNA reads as TGTGCCATCAGTGTAGTGGGGAACCAAGAGACCCAGTACTTC.

This CDR3 is CSASTEVNTEAFF. DNA of the CDR3: TGCAGTGCTAGCACAGAGGTGAACACTGAAGCTTTCTTT. This sequence joins TRBV20-1 and TRBJ1-1; D ambiguous. Trimming cost V 3 bases and J 0 bases, with 8 bases left between them. The germline V gene encodes CDR1 DFQATT and CDR2 SNEGSKA (reference sequence). The CDR3 is 13 amino acids.

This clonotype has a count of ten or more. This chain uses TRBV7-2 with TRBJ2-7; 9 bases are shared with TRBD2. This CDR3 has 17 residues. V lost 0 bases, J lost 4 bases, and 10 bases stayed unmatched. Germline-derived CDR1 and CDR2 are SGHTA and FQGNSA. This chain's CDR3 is CASSLAFVGGRGYEQYF. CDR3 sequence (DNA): TGTGCCAGCAGCTTAGCGTTTGTTGGCGGGAGGGGTTACGAGCAGTACTTC.

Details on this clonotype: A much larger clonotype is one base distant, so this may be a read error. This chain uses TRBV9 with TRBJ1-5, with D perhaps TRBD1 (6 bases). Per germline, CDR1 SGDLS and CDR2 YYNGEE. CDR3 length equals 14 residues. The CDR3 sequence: CASNVGSGVQPQHF. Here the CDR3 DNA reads TGTGCCAGCAACGTAGGCTCAGGGGTGCAGCCCCAGCATTTT.

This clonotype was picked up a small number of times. The chain's CDR3 is CASKGIRNEKLFF. The CDR3 nucleotides are TGTGCCAGCAAAGGGATCCGCAATGAAAAACTGTTTTTT. The chain carries TRBV25-1 and TRBJ1-4; D remains ambiguous. CDR1 is MGHDK, CDR2 SYGVNS, per germline. V was clipped by 7 bases and J by 5 bases, with 11 bases between them. CDR3 length: 13 amino acids.

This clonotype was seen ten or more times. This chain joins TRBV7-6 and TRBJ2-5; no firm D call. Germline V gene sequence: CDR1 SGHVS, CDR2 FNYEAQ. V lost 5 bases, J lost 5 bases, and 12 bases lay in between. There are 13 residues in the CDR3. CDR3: CASSLYFRETQYF. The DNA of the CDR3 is TGTGCCAGCAGCCTATACTTCCGGGAGACCCAGTACTTC.

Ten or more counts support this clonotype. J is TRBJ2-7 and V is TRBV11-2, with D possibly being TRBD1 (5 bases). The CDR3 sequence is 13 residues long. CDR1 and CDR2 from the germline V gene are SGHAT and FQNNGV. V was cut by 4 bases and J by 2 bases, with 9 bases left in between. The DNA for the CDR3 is TGTGCCAGCAGCTCACAGGAGACCTACGAGCAGTACTTC. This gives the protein CASSSQETYEQYF.

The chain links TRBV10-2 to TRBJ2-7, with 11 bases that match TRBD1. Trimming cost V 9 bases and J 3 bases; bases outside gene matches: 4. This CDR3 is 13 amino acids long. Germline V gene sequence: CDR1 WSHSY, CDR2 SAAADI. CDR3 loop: CARQGTGGYEQYF. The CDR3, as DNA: TGCGCCAGACAAGGGACAGGGGGCTACGAGCAGTACTTC.

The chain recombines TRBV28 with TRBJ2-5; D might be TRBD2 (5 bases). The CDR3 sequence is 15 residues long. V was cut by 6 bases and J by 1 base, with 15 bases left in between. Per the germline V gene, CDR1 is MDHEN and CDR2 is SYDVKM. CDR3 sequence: CASRAGSRIQETQYF. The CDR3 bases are TGTGCCAGCAGGGCGGGCTCGAGAATCCAAGAGACCCAGTACTTC.

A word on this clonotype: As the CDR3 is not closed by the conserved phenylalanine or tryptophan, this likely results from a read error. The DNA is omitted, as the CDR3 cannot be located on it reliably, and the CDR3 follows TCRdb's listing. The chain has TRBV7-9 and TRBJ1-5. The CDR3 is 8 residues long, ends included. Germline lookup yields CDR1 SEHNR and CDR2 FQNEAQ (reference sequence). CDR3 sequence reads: CASSLAMS.

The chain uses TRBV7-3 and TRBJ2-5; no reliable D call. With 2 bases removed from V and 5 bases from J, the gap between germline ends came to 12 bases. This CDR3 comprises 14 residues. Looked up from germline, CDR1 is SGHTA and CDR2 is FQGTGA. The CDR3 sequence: CASSLLSSEETQYF. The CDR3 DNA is TGTGCCAGCAGCTTACTCTCCAGCGAGGAGACCCAGTACTTC. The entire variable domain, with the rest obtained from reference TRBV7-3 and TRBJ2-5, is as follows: GAGVSQTPSNKVTEKGKYVELRCDPISGHTALYWYRQSLGQGPEFLIYFQGTGAADDSGLPNDRFFAVRPEGSVSTLKIQRTERGDSAVYLCASSLLSSEETQYFGPGTRLLVL.

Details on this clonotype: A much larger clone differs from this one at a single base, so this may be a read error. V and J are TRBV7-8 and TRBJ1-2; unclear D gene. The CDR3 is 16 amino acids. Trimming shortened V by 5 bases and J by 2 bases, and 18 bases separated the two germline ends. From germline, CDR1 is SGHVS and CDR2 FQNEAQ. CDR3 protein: CASSPRALPGNYGYTF. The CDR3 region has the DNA TGTGCCAGCAGCCCCCGGGCCCTCCCAGGCAACTATGGCTACACCTTC.

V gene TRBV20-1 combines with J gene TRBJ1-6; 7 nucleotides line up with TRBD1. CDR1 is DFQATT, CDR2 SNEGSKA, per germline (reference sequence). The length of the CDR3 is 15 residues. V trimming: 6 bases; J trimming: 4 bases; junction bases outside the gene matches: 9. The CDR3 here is CSAPPGGVYNSPLHF. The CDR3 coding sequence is TGCAGTGCCCCCCCAGGGGGGGTGTATAATTCACCCCTCCACTTT.

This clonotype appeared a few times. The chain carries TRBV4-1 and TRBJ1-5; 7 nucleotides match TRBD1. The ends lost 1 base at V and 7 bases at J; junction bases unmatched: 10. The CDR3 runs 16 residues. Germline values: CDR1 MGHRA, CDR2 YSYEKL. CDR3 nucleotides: TGCGCCAGCAGCCAAGGACAGGGCAGTTCAGGACAGCCCCAGCATTTT. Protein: CASSQGQGSSGQPQHF.

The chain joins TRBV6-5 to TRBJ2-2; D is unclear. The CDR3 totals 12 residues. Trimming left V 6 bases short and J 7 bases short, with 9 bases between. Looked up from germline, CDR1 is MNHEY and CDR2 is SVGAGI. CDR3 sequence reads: CASSPRSGELFF. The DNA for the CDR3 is TGTGCCAGCAGCCCTAGGAGCGGGGAGCTGTTTTTT.

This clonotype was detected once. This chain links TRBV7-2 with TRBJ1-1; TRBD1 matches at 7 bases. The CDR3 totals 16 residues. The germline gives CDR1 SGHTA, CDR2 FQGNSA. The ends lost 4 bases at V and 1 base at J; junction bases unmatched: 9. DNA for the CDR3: TGTGCCAGCAGCTCCATGGCAGGGGACAGGAACACTGAAGCTTTCTTT. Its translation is CASSSMAGDRNTEAFF.

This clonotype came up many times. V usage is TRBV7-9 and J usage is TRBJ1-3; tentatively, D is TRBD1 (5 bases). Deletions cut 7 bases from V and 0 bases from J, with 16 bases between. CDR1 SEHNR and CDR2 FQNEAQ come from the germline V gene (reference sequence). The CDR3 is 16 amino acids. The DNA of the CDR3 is TGTGCCAGCACGCTTATGAGGGGCTTCTCTGGAAACACCATATATTTT. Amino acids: CASTLMRGFSGNTIYF. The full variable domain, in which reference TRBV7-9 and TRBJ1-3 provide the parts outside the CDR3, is DTGVSQNPRHKITKRGQNVTFRCDPISEHNRLYWYRQTLGQGPEFLTYFQNEAQLEKSRLLSDRFSAERPKGSFSTLEIQRTEQGDSAMYLCASTLMRGFSGNTIYFGEGSWLTVV.

CDR3 amino acids: CASNDNTDTQYF. The CDR3 DNA reads as TGCGCCAGCAATGACAACACAGATACGCAGTATTTT. The genes are TRBV5-1 and TRBJ2-3, with D unclear. The germline V and J ends were trimmed by 6 bases and 2 bases, with 7 bases remaining between them. Germline V gene lookup returns CDR1 SGHRS and CDR2 YFSETQ. CDR3 length: 12 amino acids.